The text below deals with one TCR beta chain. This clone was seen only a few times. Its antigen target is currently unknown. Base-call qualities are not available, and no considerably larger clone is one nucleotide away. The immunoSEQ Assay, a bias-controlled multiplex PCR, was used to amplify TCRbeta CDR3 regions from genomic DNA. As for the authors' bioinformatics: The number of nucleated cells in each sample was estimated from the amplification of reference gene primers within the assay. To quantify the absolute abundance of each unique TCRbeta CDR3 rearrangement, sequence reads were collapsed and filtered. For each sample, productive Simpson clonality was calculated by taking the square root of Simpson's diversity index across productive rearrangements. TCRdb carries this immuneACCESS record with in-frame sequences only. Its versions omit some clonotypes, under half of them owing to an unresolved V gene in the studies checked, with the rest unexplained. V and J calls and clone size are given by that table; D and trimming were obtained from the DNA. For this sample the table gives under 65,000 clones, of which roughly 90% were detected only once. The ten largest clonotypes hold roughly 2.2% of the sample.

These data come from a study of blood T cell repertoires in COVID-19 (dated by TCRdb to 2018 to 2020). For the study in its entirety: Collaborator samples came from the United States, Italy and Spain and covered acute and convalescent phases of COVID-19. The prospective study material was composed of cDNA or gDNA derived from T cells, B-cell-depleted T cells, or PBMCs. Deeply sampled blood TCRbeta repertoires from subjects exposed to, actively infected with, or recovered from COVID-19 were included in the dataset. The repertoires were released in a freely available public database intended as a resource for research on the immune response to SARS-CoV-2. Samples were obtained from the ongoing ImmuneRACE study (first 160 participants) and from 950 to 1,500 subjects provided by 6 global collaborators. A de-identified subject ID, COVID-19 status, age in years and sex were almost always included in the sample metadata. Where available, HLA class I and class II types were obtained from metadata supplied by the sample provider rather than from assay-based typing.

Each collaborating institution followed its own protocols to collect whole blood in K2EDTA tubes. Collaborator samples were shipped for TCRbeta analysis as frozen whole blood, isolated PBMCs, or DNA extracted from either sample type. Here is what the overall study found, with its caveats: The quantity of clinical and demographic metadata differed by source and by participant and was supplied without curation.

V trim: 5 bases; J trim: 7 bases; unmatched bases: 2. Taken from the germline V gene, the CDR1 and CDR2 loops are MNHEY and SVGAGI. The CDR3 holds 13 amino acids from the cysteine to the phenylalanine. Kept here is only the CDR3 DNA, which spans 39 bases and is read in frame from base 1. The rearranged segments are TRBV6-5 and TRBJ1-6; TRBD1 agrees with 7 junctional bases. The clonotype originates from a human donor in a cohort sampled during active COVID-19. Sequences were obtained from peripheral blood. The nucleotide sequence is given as TGTGCCAGCAGTCAGACAGGGAATTCACCCCTCCACTTT. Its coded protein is CASSQTGNSPLHF.